Listed here are 3 T cell receptor beta chains from one sample, sequenced in a study of blood T cell repertoires in COVID-19. Method: immunoSEQ multiplex PCR; TCRdb's copy keeps in-frame clones and lacks some. The sample lists roughly 100,000 clones, about nine tenths seen once, with roughly 2.1% in the top ten. Sample: peripheral blood. These TCRs come from a woman in her forties or fifties with COVID-19, enrolled during active disease.

The chain employs TRBV5-6 and TRBJ2-1, with 7 bases that match TRBD2. Trimming removed 0 bases from V and 9 bases from J; junction bases left unmatched: 15. This CDR3 comprises 17 residues. In germline, CDR1 is SGHDT, CDR2 YYEEEE. CDR3 sequence reads: CASSLGRLALYYPEQFF. The CDR3 coding sequence is TGTGCCAGCAGCTTGGGACGACTAGCCCTCTACTATCCTGAGCAGTTCTTC.

This clone occurred once. The rearrangement joins TRBV12-5 to TRBJ1-1; D is unclear. This CDR3 is 14 amino acids long. V shed 2 bases and J shed 5 bases, with 12 bases lying between them. Germline lookup yields CDR1 LGHNT and CDR2 FRNRAP. The DNA for the CDR3 is TGTGCTAGTGGTTTGATGATCGCCGGGACTGAAGCTTTCTTT. Protein: CASGLMIAGTEAFF.

This chain joins TRBV12-5 and TRBJ1-5; a weak D match, TRBD1 (6 bases). The CDR3 runs to 14 residues. Per the germline V gene, CDR1 is LGHNT and CDR2 is FRNRAP. V was shortened by 4 bases and J by 4 bases, with 11 bases between the two germline ends. CDR3 loop: CASGWGGANQPQHF. CDR3 DNA: TGTGCTAGTGGTTGGGGGGGGGCAAATCAGCCCCAGCATTTT. The variable domain in full, completed from reference TRBV12-5 and TRBJ1-5, reads DARVTQTPRHKVTEMGQEVTMRCQPILGHNTVFWYRQTMMQGLELLAYFRNRAPLDDSGMPKDRFSAEMPDATLATLKIQPSEPRDSAVYFCASGWGGANQPQHFGDGTRLSIL.